The 7 T cell receptor beta chains reported below all come from one sample, sequenced in a study of CD8 T cells in ankylosing spondylitis. Findings and caveats of the study: There was a TCR beta motif, made of several highly homologous variants, that appeared characteristic of ankylosing spondylitis blood.

MiXCR, run by TCRdb on the 5' RACE reads, gives a single entry per CDR3 protein. The repertoire holds about 400,000 distinct CDR3 sequences, with 20% to 25% as singletons. Antigens for these TCRs are unknown. Sequenced: blood, either unsorted or a sorted T cell fraction (not recorded which). Receptors originate from a male donor with ankylosing spondylitis.

This clonotype was seen ten or more times. The V gene is TRBV7-9, the J gene TRBJ1-1, with unresolved D. V was clipped by 5 bases and J by 5 bases, with 9 bases between them. Germline assignment: CDR1 SEHNR and CDR2 FQNEAQ (reference sequence). The CDR3 is made up of 12 amino acids. CDR3 region: CASSRPATEAFF. As DNA, the CDR3 is TGTGCCAGCAGCCGGCCGGCAACTGAAGCTTTCTTT.

Many counts were recorded for this clonotype. The J gene is TRBJ1-1, the V gene TRBV12-3 or TRBV12-4, with a tentative D call TRBD1 (6 bases). The CDR3 has 14 residues. V lost 3 bases to trimming and J lost 4 bases, with 12 bases between them. The CDR3 reads CASSFGGRGTEAFF. CDR3 DNA: TGTGCCAGCAGTTTCGGCGGCAGGGGCACTGAAGCTTTCTTT.

Only a few counts were recorded for this clonotype. This chain connects TRBV5-6 to TRBJ1-5; perhaps TRBD1 as D (5 bases). V shed 6 bases and J shed 5 bases, with 15 bases lying between them. The CDR3 covers 14 residues. Germline CDR1 and CDR2: SGHDT and YYEEEE. The CDR3 sequence: CASIRMGVDQPQHF. In DNA form, the CDR3 reads TGTGCCAGCATCCGGATGGGGGTGGATCAGCCCCAGCATTTT.

V usage is TRBV28 and J usage is TRBJ2-7, with 7 bases lining up with TRBD1. The J segment lost 1 base and the V segment lost 7 bases, leaving 1 base of the junction unmatched. CDR3 size: 12 residues. Germline V gives CDR1 MDHEN, CDR2 SYDVKM. DNA of the CDR3: TGTGCCAGCATGACAGGGTCCTACGAGCAGTACTTC. Residues: CASMTGSYEQYF.

This clonotype was detected a few times. CDR3 in DNA: TGTGCCAGCAGTTTATCTTGGACGGTCTCTGGAAACACCATATATTTT. Its protein is CASSLSWTVSGNTIYF. This chain uses TRBV28 with TRBJ1-3; D is ambiguous. Per the germline V gene, CDR1 is MDHEN and CDR2 is SYDVKM. This CDR3 is built from 16 residues. Trimming took 1 base from V and 0 from J, leaving 10 bases between them.

V and J are TRBV20-1 and TRBJ2-3; 11 nucleotides agree with TRBD2. The J segment lost 2 bases and the V segment lost 6 bases, leaving 7 bases of the junction unmatched. Germline assignment: CDR1 DFQATT and CDR2 SNEGSKA (reference sequence). This CDR3 is built from 15 residues. Here the CDR3 reads CSAVSGRVVTDTQYF. CDR3 nucleotide sequence: TGCAGTGCCGTTAGCGGGAGGGTTGTCACAGATACGCAGTATTTT.

This clonotype was recorded at least ten times. This rearrangement joins TRBV29-1 to TRBJ2-7; TRBD2 aligns across 11 bases. CDR1 and CDR2 (germline): SQVTM, ANQGSEA. The CDR3 contains 13 residues. Unmatched junction bases numbered 4, after V lost 5 bases and J lost 4 bases. The CDR3 region is CSVSTSGTYEQYF. The CDR3 nucleotides read TGCAGCGTTTCGACTAGCGGGACTTACGAGCAGTACTTC.